This T cell receptor beta chain stems from a study of yellow fever vaccine responses in identical twins. Study results and limitations: Reportedly, the response of twins' T cells to the vaccine seemed partly convergent, partly personalized.

TCRdb re-called the RT-PCR reads with MiXCR, one entry per CDR3 protein. The sample holds 30,000 to 40,000 distinct CDR3 sequences, roughly 60% seen once. The CDR3 has 15 amino acids. Germline V CDR1 and CDR2: SGHVS, FNYEAQ. The V and J ends lost 5 bases and 4 bases respectively, with 17 bases between them. Notes on this clonotype: As yet, its antigen is unknown.

The sequence was obtained from a young woman who received the yellow fever vaccine. The specimen was T cells from blood (PBMCs), unsorted or a sorted subset (not recorded which), collected before or after yellow fever vaccination (not recorded which). This chain joins TRBV7-6 and TRBJ1-2; no clear D. This CDR3 is CASSPPRGRGYGYTF. CDR3 sequence (DNA): TGTGCCAGCAGCCCTCCCCGCGGACGGGGCTATGGCTACACCTTC.